A selection of T cell receptor beta chains follows, all from one sample in a study of T cell repertoires in cytomegalovirus infection. TCRdb reanalysed the reads using MiXCR and keeps one entry per CDR3 protein. The sample includes 450,000 to 650,000 distinct CDR3 sequences, around 40% of them seen just once. These TCRs are of unknown antigen specificity. The source was cultured PBMCs, collected from culture after CMV antigen stimulation. Receptors originate from a human donor in good health (CMV status not recorded). Some clones in this sample may be carry-over from other donors' samples. Each CDR3 is given without its conserved first and last residue. Fields, in order: V gene, D gene, clone size, CDR3 protein. A D gene is named only where the DNA matches it firmly. Some rows mark clone size as missing; the rest say once, few, many or name a class of expanded clone.

v_call: TRBV7-2
d_call: -
clone_size: -
cdr3_aa: ASSLSGAEGEQY

v_call: TRBV24-1
d_call: -
clone_size: -
cdr3_aa: ATSDETNEKLF

v_call: TRBV7-6
d_call: TRBD2
clone_size: few
cdr3_aa: ASSFTPKGTGGSYEQY

v_call: TRBV11-2
d_call: TRBD2
clone_size: -
cdr3_aa: ASSREAGGPEQY

v_call: TRBV2
d_call: TRBD2
clone_size: -
cdr3_aa: ASSGGIAGGQETQY

v_call: TRBV19
d_call: -
clone_size: -
cdr3_aa: ASSIRTVRLSGANVLT

v_call: TRBV19
d_call: TRBD1
clone_size: -
cdr3_aa: ASSTSTGTAYT

v_call: TRBV12-3/TRBV12-4
d_call: -
clone_size: few
cdr3_aa: ASSFVGPTEAF

v_call: TRBV6-1
d_call: -
clone_size: -
cdr3_aa: ASSSSTPGRGMSYEQY

v_call: TRBV7-2
d_call: -
clone_size: few
cdr3_aa: ASRRQATDYGYT

v_call: TRBV7-9
d_call: -
clone_size: few
cdr3_aa: ASSSGHPGGYEQY

v_call: TRBV7-6
d_call: TRBD2
clone_size: few
cdr3_aa: ASSTSGREYGEQF

v_call: TRBV10-3
d_call: -
clone_size: -
cdr3_aa: AISEVGWGSGTQY

v_call: TRBV6-5
d_call: -
clone_size: -
cdr3_aa: ASRRRIGWNEKLF

v_call: TRBV6-6
d_call: -
clone_size: -
cdr3_aa: ASSQARETQY

v_call: TRBV7-9
d_call: -
clone_size: -
cdr3_aa: ASRKGYLNTEAF

v_call: TRBV5-6
d_call: -
clone_size: -
cdr3_aa: ASSSIQGATNEKLF

v_call: TRBV7-4
d_call: -
clone_size: -
cdr3_aa: ASSAQYEQY

v_call: TRBV20-1
d_call: TRBD2
clone_size: -
cdr3_aa: SARDWWTSGNEQF

v_call: TRBV7-2
d_call: -
clone_size: -
cdr3_aa: ASSTSVLPPLF

v_call: TRBV12-3/TRBV12-4
d_call: -
clone_size: -
cdr3_aa: ASSQSASPNQPQH

v_call: TRBV7-9
d_call: -
clone_size: few
cdr3_aa: ASSRRAGHANTGELF

v_call: TRBV15
d_call: TRBD2
clone_size: -
cdr3_aa: ATSRGHSGRAGDTQY

v_call: TRBV10-3
d_call: -
clone_size: once
cdr3_aa: AISVPGTDTQY

v_call: TRBV20-1
d_call: TRBD2
clone_size: few
cdr3_aa: SASGRGRSSEQF

v_call: TRBV7-2
d_call: -
clone_size: -
cdr3_aa: ASSLSRGPNYEQY

v_call: TRBV10-3
d_call: -
clone_size: few
cdr3_aa: AISESSSSGYEQY

v_call: TRBV4-2
d_call: -
clone_size: -
cdr3_aa: ASSPAHGGLSYEQY

v_call: TRBV12-5
d_call: -
clone_size: few
cdr3_aa: ASGSLEFYSGQF

v_call: TRBV7-4
d_call: TRBD1
clone_size: -
cdr3_aa: ASSPGGPGLQY

v_call: TRBV4-1
d_call: -
clone_size: -
cdr3_aa: ASSQEDRGSYEQY

v_call: TRBV5-1
d_call: TRBD1
clone_size: -
cdr3_aa: ASSGQSNTGELF

v_call: TRBV19
d_call: -
clone_size: -
cdr3_aa: ASSIVSDYGYT

v_call: TRBV10-3
d_call: -
clone_size: -
cdr3_aa: AIKEEPYNSPLH

v_call: TRBV10-2
d_call: TRBD2
clone_size: few
cdr3_aa: ASGGLAGPPGELF